What follows describes a single TCR beta chain. Its antigen remains unknown. The data derive from a study of cytomegalovirus exposure and HLA in healthy donors. 13 Jbeta primers and 60 Vbeta primers were used for the PCR. Method: immunoSEQ multiplex PCR; TCRdb's copy keeps in-frame clones and lacks some. The repertoire holds about 170,000 clones, with 79% as singletons. Study results and caveats: Presence/absence analyses supposed approximately even sequencing depth among donors. Researchers reported in a later analysis that a missense DCLRE1C variant was tied to TCR beta V- and J-gene trimming.

This CDR3 is 17 amino acids long. The germline gives CDR1 MGHRA, CDR2 YSYEKL. Germline trimming cut 0 bases from V and 5 bases from J; bases unmatched to any gene: 8. Donors likely had unrecorded immune exposures despite being nominally healthy when sampled. The source is a woman between 50 and 59 years old in good health and CMV-seronegative. The chain recombines TRBV4-1 with TRBJ2-5; 11 bases match TRBD2. The sequencing input was PBMCs. The CDR3 DNA follows: TGCGCCAGCAGCCAAGACCCCGGACTAGCGGGTGGTGAGACCCAGTACTTC. It translates to CASSQDPGLAGGETQYF.